These 28 T cell receptor beta chains were sequenced from one sample in a study of blood T cell repertoires in COVID-19. The table came from immunoSEQ multiplex PCR; TCRdb's copy has only in-frame clones and leaves some out. The sample carries roughly 130,000 clones, roughly nine tenths recorded once. Sequenced: peripheral blood. The receptors come from a man aged 50-60 years with active COVID-19.

The chain combines TRBV2 with TRBJ2-7, with TRBD1 as a possible D gene (6 bases). The CDR3 totals 14 residues. The germline V gene encodes CDR1 SNHLY and CDR2 FYNNEI. The V and J ends lost 7 bases and 6 bases respectively, with 19 bases between them. CDR3 protein: CASKWDSGASEQYV. The CDR3 DNA follows: TGTGCCAGCAAATGGGATTCAGGGGCGAGCGAGCAGTACGTC.

The CDR3 region is CATNSGALQETQYF. The CDR3 nucleotides are TGTGCCACCAACTCGGGAGCCCTCCAAGAGACCCAGTACTTC. V gene TRBV2 combines with J gene TRBJ2-5; D is possibly TRBD2 (6 bases). Between the trimmed V and J ends, which lost 10 bases and 1 base, there was a span of 16 bases. This CDR3 spans 14 amino acids. From germline, CDR1 is SNHLY and CDR2 FYNNEI.

The V call is TRBV2, the J call TRBJ1-5; the match to TRBD1 covers 10 bases. V gave up 6 bases and J gave up 3 bases; unmatched junction bases: 5. Germline CDR1 reads SNHLY; CDR2 reads FYNNEI. The CDR3 has 15 amino acids. CDR3 region: CASSRDRGVNQPQHF. The CDR3 DNA reads TGTGCCAGCAGCCGGGACAGGGGAGTCAATCAGCCCCAGCATTTT.

This chain links TRBV24-1 with TRBJ2-7; 7 positions match TRBD2. The V gene's germline CDR1 is KGHDR and CDR2 SFDVKD. Unmatched junction bases numbered 16, after V lost 10 bases and J lost 5 bases. The CDR3 has 15 amino acids. CDR3 coding DNA: TGTGCCACTAGCAGGACTAGGGACGGGCTCGACGAGCAGTACGTC. Translated: CATSRTRDGLDEQYV.

This clone was observed once. The chain is built from TRBV5-4 and TRBJ1-4; D uncertain. Looked up from germline, CDR1 is SGHNT and CDR2 is YYREEE (reference sequence). CDR3 length equals 14 residues. Trimming took off 0 bases at V and 7 bases at J, with 10 bases between the two ends. CDR3 sequence (DNA): TGTGCCAGCAGCTTGGTACCAGGCGCTGAAAAACTGTTTTTT. It encodes CASSLVPGAEKLFF. The whole variable domain, filled in from reference TRBV5-4 and TRBJ1-4, reads ETGVTQSPTHLIKTRGQQVTLRCSSQSGHNTVSWYQQALGQGPQFIFQYYREEENGRGNFPPRFSGLQFPNYSSELNVNALELDDSALYLCASSLVPGAEKLFFGSGTQLSVL.

This chain connects TRBV19 to TRBJ1-1, with 8 bases that match TRBD1. Germline V gene sequence: CDR1 LNHDA, CDR2 SQIVND (reference sequence). The length of the CDR3 is 13 residues. Germline trimming cut 6 bases from V and 1 base from J; bases unmatched to any gene: 1. The CDR3 DNA reads as TGTGCCAGTAGGGACAGGGAGAACACTGAAGCTTTCTTT. It is translated as CASRDRENTEAFF.

This sequence joins TRBV18 and TRBJ1-2, with TRBD1 identical over 9 bases. V lost 3 bases to trimming and J lost 8 bases; unmatched junction nucleotides: 16. Germline V gene sequence: CDR1 KGHSH, CDR2 LQKENI. The length of the CDR3 is 17 residues. The CDR3 DNA is TGTGCCAGCTCACCGCCAGCTACCCCAGGACAGGGGAGCGGCTACACCTTC. This gives the protein CASSPPATPGQGSGYTF.

V is TRBV28 and J is TRBJ2-5, with 8 bases fitting TRBD1. This CDR3 spans 16 amino acids. Germline values: CDR1 MDHEN, CDR2 SYDVKM. After removal of 4 bases from V and 2 bases from J, the junction contained 9 bases not matched to a gene. CDR3 bases: TGTGCCAGCAGTTCCAGGGACAGGAGTTTACAAGAGACCCAGTACTTC. Protein: CASSSRDRSLQETQYF.

This clone was found once. The chain combines TRBV3-1 (or the pseudogene TRBV3-2) with TRBJ1-2, with unresolved D. The CDR3 extends over 15 amino acids. Germline CDR1 reads LGHDT; CDR2 reads YNNKEL (reference sequence). Between the trimmed V and J ends, which lost 0 bases and 5 bases, there was a span of 13 bases. CDR3 nucleotide sequence: TGTGCCAGCAGCCAAGATACATCCCGTCTGTATGGCTACACCTTC. Translation: CASSQDTSRLYGYTF.

V and J are TRBV2 and TRBJ2-3, with 10 bases that match TRBD1. Germline CDR1 SNHLY, CDR2 FYNNEI. The CDR3 covers 19 residues. J was trimmed by 0 bases and V by 4 bases; bases with no gene match: 13. Here the CDR3 reads CASSVPRDRGRLSTDTQYF. CDR3 DNA sequence: TGTGCCAGCAGTGTCCCCCGGGACAGGGGACGCCTTAGCACAGATACGCAGTATTTT.

CDR3 coding DNA: TGTGCCAGCAGATTCAGGATGACGAACACTGAAGCTTTCTTT. Its translation: CASRFRMTNTEAFF. The rearrangement links TRBV6-5 to TRBJ1-1, with D hard to call. Germline V gene lookup returns CDR1 MNHEY and CDR2 SVGAGI. Trimming took off 6 bases at V and 1 base at J, with 12 bases between the two ends. CDR3 length equals 14 residues.

V usage is TRBV6-1 and J usage is TRBJ1-2; D is perhaps TRBD1 (5 bases). Trimming took 2 bases from V and 3 from J, leaving 10 bases between them. CDR1 and CDR2 (germline): MNHNS, SASEGT. There are 14 residues in the CDR3. In DNA form, the CDR3 reads TGTGCCAGCAGTGAATCCCCAGGGCACTATGGCTACACCTTC. Protein: CASSESPGHYGYTF.

The chain is built from TRBV19 and TRBJ2-1; 11 bases match TRBD2. The CDR3 spans 20 residues. Germline V gene data show CDR1 as LNHDA and CDR2 as SQIVND (reference sequence). V lost 4 bases to trimming and J lost 2 bases; unmatched junction nucleotides: 16. In DNA form, the CDR3 reads TGTGCCAGTAGTACAATAGCGGGGGGGCCCCTTTCGTCCCCCTACAATGAGCAGTTCTTC. This gives the protein CASSTIAGGPLSSPYNEQFF. The whole variable domain, remainder taken from reference TRBV19 and TRBJ2-1, is DGGITQSPKYLFRKEGQNVTLSCEQNLNHDAMYWYRQDPGQGLRLIYYSQIVNDFQKGDIAEGYSVSREKKESFPLTVTSAQKNPTAFYLCASSTIAGGPLSSPYNEQFFGPGTRLTVL.

This chain links TRBV5-6 with TRBJ2-2; 8 nucleotides match TRBD1. The CDR3 runs 17 residues. With 5 bases clipped from V and 3 bases from J, the junction kept 12 bases outside the gene matches. Germline CDR1 reads SGHDT; CDR2 reads YYEEEE. The CDR3 here is CASSSGQGGPYTGELFF. CDR3 bases: TGTGCCAGCAGTTCCGGACAGGGAGGACCCTACACCGGGGAGCTGTTTTTT.

V and J are TRBV3-1 (or the pseudogene TRBV3-2) and TRBJ1-4, with TRBD1 as a possible D gene (5 bases). This CDR3 has 14 residues. The germline V gene has CDR1 LGHDT and CDR2 YNNKEL (reference sequence). V was pared by 1 base and J by 10 bases, with 13 bases between. CDR3 region: CASSQGGRERKLFF. Here the CDR3 DNA reads TGTGCCAGCAGCCAAGGGGGCCGGGAGCGAAAACTGTTTTTT.

In this sample, this clone turned up a few times. This chain joins TRBV12-3 or TRBV12-4 and TRBJ2-1; D remains unclear. CDR3 length: 13 residues. Deletions cut 1 base from V and 4 bases from J, with 5 bases between. In DNA form, the CDR3 reads TGTGCCAGCAGTTTAGGGCTTTACAATGAGCAGTTCTTC. It translates to CASSLGLYNEQFF.

The chain combines TRBV9 with TRBJ2-1; TRBD2 aligns across 14 bases. CDR3 length: 16 residues. Germline-derived CDR1 and CDR2 are SGDLS and YYNGEE. The V segment lost 3 bases and the J segment 7 bases; nucleotides outside the gene matches: 6. The CDR3 DNA is TGTGCCAGCAGCGAGGGACTAGCGGGAGTAATAAATGAGCAGTTCTTC. This encodes CASSEGLAGVINEQFF.

This clone was seen a single time. This chain links TRBV7-2 with TRBJ1-5, with TRBD1 as a possible D gene (6 bases). This CDR3 spans 16 amino acids. The V and J ends lost 0 bases and 3 bases respectively, with 12 bases between them. The germline V gene has CDR1 SGHTA and CDR2 FQGNSA. CDR3 sequence (DNA): TGTGCCAGCAGCTTAGCAGGGGGATATAACAATCAGCCCCAGCATTTT. Its protein is CASSLAGGYNNQPQHF.

V gene TRBV6-5 combines with J gene TRBJ1-2; 7 bases agree with TRBD1. Germline V CDR1 and CDR2: MNHEY, SVGAGI. This CDR3 contains 13 residues. With 8 bases clipped from V and 3 bases from J, the junction kept 6 bases outside the gene matches. CDR3 region: CASGRGDHYGYTF. For the CDR3, the DNA is TGTGCCAGCGGCAGGGGGGATCACTATGGCTACACCTTC.

The rearrangement uses TRBV18 and TRBJ1-1; D might be TRBD1 (5 bases). The CDR3 consists of 14 residues. CDR1 KGHSH and CDR2 LQKENI come from the germline V gene. The ends were cut back, 3 bases at V and 8 bases at J, with 16 bases in the middle. The CDR3 DNA follows: TGTGCCAGCTCACCGCACCCAGAACAGGTCGAAGCTTTCTTT. This sequence encodes CASSPHPEQVEAFF.

V is TRBV10-3 and J is TRBJ2-5; the match to TRBD2 covers 10 bases. Germline V CDR1 and CDR2: ENHRY, SYGVKD. Trimming at V came to 4 bases and at J to 2 bases, leaving 1 base not matched to a gene. The CDR3 is made up of 14 amino acids. CDR3 in DNA: TGTGCCATCAGTGCAGCGGGAGGGCAAGAGACCCAGTACTTC. Protein product: CAISAAGGQETQYF.

The V gene is TRBV19, the J gene TRBJ1-1; 7 positions match TRBD1. Trimming removed 9 bases from V and 2 bases from J; junction bases left unmatched: 12. CDR3 length: 15 amino acids. Germline V gene sequence: CDR1 LNHDA, CDR2 SQIVND (reference sequence). CDR3 residues: CASQNRGTSNTEAFF. DNA of the CDR3: TGTGCCAGCCAAAACAGGGGAACTTCCAACACTGAAGCTTTCTTT.

The chain employs TRBV7-9 and TRBJ2-1; 9 nucleotides match TRBD1. The V gene end was trimmed by 5 bases and the J gene end by 5 bases; junction bases not matched to a gene: 7. This CDR3 contains 15 residues. Germline V lookup: CDR1 SEHNR, CDR2 FQNEAQ (reference sequence). Here the CDR3 DNA reads TGTGCCAGCAGCCGCCGCGGGACAGGGAACAATGAGCAGTTCTTC. This gives the protein CASSRRGTGNNEQFF.

This chain uses TRBV4-2 with TRBJ2-3; 8 bases match TRBD2. CDR1 and CDR2 (germline): LGHNA, YNFKEQ. V gave up 1 base and J gave up 1 base; unmatched junction bases: 4. The length of the CDR3 is 16 residues. In DNA form, the CDR3 reads TGTGCCAGCAGCCAAGGACCAGCGGGGGGCACAGATACGCAGTATTTT. Translation gives CASSQGPAGGTDTQYF.

This rearrangement joins TRBV21-1 to TRBJ2-5; the D call TRBD2 from the table was never checked on the DNA. TRBV21-1 has pseudogene status. The CDR3 contains 19 residues. The CDR3 is CASTKGWETSTPPTETQYF. CDR3 DNA sequence: TGTGCCAGCACTAAAGGGTGGGAGACTAGTACCCCACCAACTGAGACCCAGTACTTC.

The V call is TRBV29-1, the J call TRBJ2-2; 9 bases map to TRBD2. The V and J ends lost 4 bases and 3 bases, in that order; junction bases with no gene match: 6. The CDR3 extends over 15 amino acids. The V gene's germline CDR1 is SQVTM and CDR2 ANQGSEA. The CDR3 loop reads CSVVSGSRDTGELFF. The CDR3 region has the DNA TGCAGCGTTGTTAGCGGGAGTCGTGACACCGGGGAGCTGTTTTTT.

V gene TRBV19 combines with J gene TRBJ1-5; weak D call: TRBD1 (5 bases). The ends were cut back, 3 bases at V and 6 bases at J, with 15 bases in the middle. Per the germline V gene, CDR1 is LNHDA and CDR2 is SQIVND (reference sequence). The CDR3 sequence is 15 residues long. CDR3 loop: CASSIWRGGGQPQHF. The DNA for the CDR3 is TGTGCCAGTAGTATCTGGCGGGGGGGAGGTCAGCCCCAGCATTTT.

The chain has TRBV3-1 (or the pseudogene TRBV3-2) and TRBJ1-2; 8 bases agree with TRBD1. Per germline, CDR1 LGHDT and CDR2 YNNKEL (reference sequence). This CDR3 has 15 amino acids. The V segment lost 4 bases and the J segment 5 bases; nucleotides outside the gene matches: 9. DNA for the CDR3: TGTGCCAGCAGCCGGACAGGGTCTAGGCTTTATGGCTACACCTTC. Encoded protein: CASSRTGSRLYGYTF.